This is a list of T cell receptor beta chains from one sample in a study of T cell changes during pregnancy in multiple sclerosis. Only in-frame clones appear in the TCRdb table, and some are missing; sequencing was by immunoSEQ multiplex PCR. Here the sample spans approximately 60,000 clones, about 83% being singletons. The sample taken for sequencing was peripheral blood from another person, used as feeder cells. The source is a human donor whose cells served as feeder cells for cultures in a pregnancy study. The CDR3 runs from the conserved cysteine through the conserved F or W. D genes are given only for firm matches. A row's size may be missing; if present it is once, few, many or a size class.

d_call j_call v_call clone_size cdr3_nt cdr3_aa
- TRBJ1-6 TRBV2 - TGTGCCAGCATAGGGATTAGGGATTCACCCCTCCACTTT CASIGIRDSPLHF
TRBD1 TRBJ1-6 TRBV5-6 - TGTGCCAGCAGCTTGGTAGGGACAGGGCGTTCACCCCTCCACTTT CASSLVGTGRSPLHF
- TRBJ2-5 TRBV9 once TGTGCCAGCAGCCCGGGCAGCTTGCAAGAGACCCAGTACTTC CASSPGSLQETQYF
- TRBJ2-2 TRBV11-2 - TGTGCCAGCAGCTTGAGAGCGGGCACCGGGGAGCTGTTTTTT CASSLRAGTGELFF
TRBD1 TRBJ1-2 TRBV28 - TGTGCCAGCACCCGGACAGGGGGCCCCTATGGCTACACCTTC CASTRTGGPYGYTF
TRBD2 TRBJ2-5 TRBV7-2 - TGTGCCAGCAGCATACGGACTAGCGGGGGTGAGACCCAGTACTTC CASSIRTSGGETQYF
- TRBJ1-2 TRBV13 - TGTGCCAGCAGCTATTCAGTGGGAGTGAGCTATGGCTACACCTTC CASSYSVGVSYGYTF
- TRBJ1-1 TRBV2 - TGTGCCAGCAGTGGCTGGACGGGGAACACTGAAGCTTTCTTT CASSGWTGNTEAFF
- TRBJ2-3 TRBV4-2 once TGTGCCAGCAGCCACCCGACTAACCAAGATACGCAGTATTTT CASSHPTNQDTQYF
TRBD2 TRBJ2-1 TRBV9 - TGTGCCAGCACCCCTATAGCGGGAGCGGCCAATGAGCAGTTCTTC CASTPIAGAANEQFF
TRBD1 TRBJ2-5 TRBV2 - TGTGCCAGCAGTTTTCGACAGGGGGGGGAGACCCAGTACTTC CASSFRQGGETQYF
TRBD2 TRBJ2-3 TRBV28 - TGTGCCAGCACTCAACTAGCGGGAGCCAGAGATACGCAGTATTTT CASTQLAGARDTQYF
- TRBJ1-1 TRBV5-1 - TGCGCCAGCAGCGGCCTAAAAGGGGCTAACACTGAAGCTTTCTTT CASSGLKGANTEAFF
TRBD1 TRBJ2-1 TRBV4-2 - TGTGCCAGCAGCCAACCGGGACAGGGAGGGAACAATGAGCAGTTCTTC CASSQPGQGGNNEQFF
- TRBJ1-1 TRBV6-5 - TGTGCCAGCAGTTTCGTCCGGGAGAACACTGAAGCTTTCTTT CASSFVRENTEAFF
- TRBJ2-5 TRBV30 - TGTGCCTGGAGTGTACGGTCCGAAGAGACCCAGTACTTC CAWSVRSEETQYF
- TRBJ2-7 TRBV10-3 - TGTGCCATCAGTGAGTCGTCCTACGAGCAGTACTTC CAISESSYEQYF
TRBD2 TRBJ2-1 TRBV30 - TGTGCCTGGAGTGTACTCCCGGGAGGGAACAACAATGAGCAGTTCTTC CAWSVLPGGNNNEQFF
- TRBJ1-2 TRBV2 few TGTGCCAGCAGTGAATACGGGTATGGCTACACCTTC CASSEYGYGYTF
- TRBJ2-1 TRBV11-3 - TGTGCCAGCAGCTTGGGCGTAGCGGCTTACAATGAGCAGTTCTTC CASSLGVAAYNEQFF
TRBD1 TRBJ1-3 TRBV7-9 - TGTGCCAGCAGCTTTAGAGGGACAGCTGGAAACACCATATATTTT CASSFRGTAGNTIYF
- TRBJ1-3 TRBV5-6 - TGTGCCAGCAGCCCAGGGCCGTCCCGAAACACCATATATTTT CASSPGPSRNTIYF
- TRBJ1-2 TRBV15 - TGTGCCACCAGCAGAGATCGATACGGGGGGGTGGCAAACTATGGCTACACCTTC CATSRDRYGGVANYGYTF
- TRBJ1-5 TRBV15 - TGTGCCACCAGCGTAAAGACAGGATCACAGCCCCAGCATTTT CATSVKTGSQPQHF
- TRBJ2-7 TRBV5-1 - TGCGCCAGCAGCTTGACGGGGGAAGACTACGAGCAGTACTTC CASSLTGEDYEQYF
- TRBJ1-1 TRBV6-1 few TGTGCCAGCAGTGACGAACAGGGTGGAAACACTGAAGCTTTCTTT CASSDEQGGNTEAFF
TRBD2 TRBJ2-5 TRBV2 - TGTGCCAGCAATATTCGGGGGGGCCAAGAGACCCAGTACTTC CASNIRGGQETQYF
TRBD2 TRBJ2-1 TRBV11-3 few TGTGCCAGCAGCTTAGGGACTAGCGGGGATAAGCAGTTCTTC CASSLGTSGDKQFF
- TRBJ2-2 TRBV6-1 - TGTGCCAGCAGTGAAGAAGTAGGGAACACCGGGGAGCTGTTTTTT CASSEEVGNTGELFF
TRBD2 TRBJ2-3 TRBV29-1 once TGCAGCGGCCGGGGACTAGCGGCCACTAGCACAGATATGCAGTATTTT CSGRGLAATSTDMQYF
- TRBJ2-1 TRBV5-1 once TGCGCCAGCAGGTTGGGATCTGGAGGGCTACGTGGGAATGAGCAGTTCTTC CASRLGSGGLRGNEQFF
TRBD1 TRBJ1-2 TRBV19 - TGTGCCAGTAGCCCGACAGGGGGCGAAGGTGGCTACACCTTC CASSPTGGEGGYTF
TRBD2 TRBJ2-1 TRBV29-1 - TGCAGCGTTGACGGACTAGCCGACGGGAATGAGCAGTTCTTC CSVDGLADGNEQFF
TRBD1 TRBJ1-1 TRBV27 - TGTGCCAGCAGTTTGGCCGACAGGGGGCGCAAGAACCCTGAAGCTTTCTTT CASSLADRGRKNPEAFF
TRBD1 TRBJ2-1 TRBV5-4 - TGTGCCAGCAGCTTGGTGACAGGGGGTAACTACAATGAGCAGTTCTTC CASSLVTGGNYNEQFF
TRBD2 TRBJ2-7 TRBV9 - TGTGCCAGCAGCGAAGGACTAGCGGGGGGCCAGAAGGAGCAGTACTTC CASSEGLAGGQKEQYF
- TRBJ1-6 TRBV5-4 - TGTGCCAGCAGTCTGGACGGGATAAATTCACCCCTCCACTTT CASSLDGINSPLHF
- TRBJ2-2 TRBV9 - TGTGCCAGCAGCCCCCCGGGACGGAGGAACACCGGGGAGCTGTTTTTT CASSPPGRRNTGELFF
TRBD2 TRBJ2-3 TRBV6-4 once TGTGCCAGCAGTGACGGGACTAGCGGGGGTGGCACAGATACGCAGTATTTT CASSDGTSGGGTDTQYF
- TRBJ1-5 TRBV2 - TGTGCCAGCAGTTATGAGGCCGGCTACAATCAGCCCCAGCATTTT CASSYEAGYNQPQHF
TRBD1 TRBJ2-7 TRBV9 - TGTGCCAGCAGCGTAGGTGCAGGGGGCTACGAGCAGTACTTC CASSVGAGGYEQYF
- TRBJ1-1 TRBV7-2 - TGTGCCAGCAGCTTAGGATCGAACACTGAAGCTTTCTTT CASSLGSNTEAFF
TRBD1 TRBJ1-4 TRBV5-1 once TGCGCCAGCAGCGGAAGACAGGGCCCTAATCAAAAACTGTTTTTT CASSGRQGPNQKLFF
TRBD1 TRBJ2-2 TRBV10-3 - TGTGCCATCAGTCGTTGGGACAGGGAGTCCGGGGAGCTGTTTTTT CAISRWDRESGELFF
- TRBJ1-2 TRBV18 - TGTGCCAGCTCACCCAATCGACAGGCCGCTCCTTACTATGGCTACACCTTC CASSPNRQAAPYYGYTF
- TRBJ1-1 TRBV10-3 - TGTGCCATCAGTGAGGAGGCGGCAGACACGGGGGACACTGAAGCTTTCTTT CAISEEAADTGDTEAFF
TRBD1 TRBJ1-5 TRBV5-1 - TGCGCCAGCAGGCCTATTCCGGGACAGGGGGCGGATCAGCCCCAGCATTTT CASRPIPGQGADQPQHF
- TRBJ1-3 TRBV6-5 - TGTGCCAGCAGCGGGACTGCTGGAAACACCATATATTTT CASSGTAGNTIYF
TRBD1 TRBJ2-1 TRBV6-1 - TGTGCCAGCACCCCAACAGGGGGCTCCTACAATGAGCAGTTCTTC CASTPTGGSYNEQFF
TRBD2 TRBJ2-3 TRBV19 - TGTGCCAGTAGTATAGACCCAGCGGGGTTCACAGATACGCAGTATTTT CASSIDPAGFTDTQYF
TRBD1 TRBJ2-3 TRBV2 - TGTGCCAGCAGTCCGACAGGGGGCGTAGATACGCAGTATTTT CASSPTGGVDTQYF
TRBD1 TRBJ1-2 TRBV7-9 - TGTGCCAGCGCCGCAGGACAGGGCCACTATGGCTACACCTTC CASAAGQGHYGYTF
- TRBJ1-3 TRBV5-6 - TGTGCCAGCAGCTTGGGAGGCAGGGGCCGGGCCACCATATATTTT CASSLGGRGRATIYF
- TRBJ1-1 TRBV15 - TGTGCCACCATGTCAGCGCGGGGTTCGAACACTGAAGCTTTCTTT CATMSARGSNTEAFF